These 29 T cell receptor beta chains were sequenced from one sample in a study of spatial heterogeneity in lung cancer. Time point meaning: sample taken at primary tumor resection. Researchers sequenced whole RNA taken from tumor, nontumor lung or frozen PBMC without sorting. TCRdb redid the calling of the 5' RACE reads with MiXCR, one entry per CDR3 protein. The sample has 9,500 to 15,000 distinct CDR3 sequences, approximately 6.2% seen once; the top ten hold about 9.4%. Sequenced material: normal lung tissue next to the tumor, taken at surgery. These receptors all stem from a male donor with early-stage non-small cell lung cancer.

This clonotype was recorded many times. This chain joins TRBV6-5 and TRBJ1-4, with D hard to call. This CDR3 spans 13 amino acids. V was shortened by 5 bases and J by 14 bases, with 18 bases between the two germline ends. The germline V gene has CDR1 MNHEY and CDR2 SVGAGI. The CDR3 bases are TGTGCCAGCAGTCTAAACCCGGACTCAACGCTGTTTTTT. Residues: CASSLNPDSTLFF.

This clonotype was detected ten times or more. The chain recombines TRBV20-1 with TRBJ2-3; 10 nucleotides align to TRBD2. Germline trimming cut 6 bases from V and 2 bases from J; bases unmatched to any gene: 5. Germline CDR1 and CDR2: DFQATT and SNEGSKA (reference sequence). The CDR3 sequence is 14 residues long. The CDR3 reads CSAKLAGLTDTQYF. The CDR3 bases are TGCAGTGCAAAACTAGCGGGGCTCACAGATACGCAGTATTTT.

Sample share makes this clonotype large (0.1 to 1%). The V gene is TRBV6-5, the J gene TRBJ1-2; TRBD1 matches 9 bases. V shed 6 bases and J 7 bases; nucleotides not matched to a gene: 9. The CDR3 loop spans 14 amino acids. Germline V gives CDR1 MNHEY, CDR2 SVGAGI. CDR3 sequence (DNA): TGTGCCAGCAGCCGGACAGGGGCAGGGGGTGGCTACACCTTC. Its protein product is CASSRTGAGGGYTF.

In its sample, this clonotype was seen many times. The chain carries TRBV6-5 and TRBJ2-4; D uncertain. With 7 bases removed from V and 0 bases from J, the gap between germline ends came to 1 base. Germline V gene data show CDR1 as MNHEY and CDR2 as SVGAGI. The CDR3 length is 11 residues. The CDR3 region has the DNA TGTGCCAGCATAGCCAAAAACATTCAGTACTTC. This translates into CASIAKNIQYF.

This clonotype showed up many times. J is TRBJ2-7 and V is TRBV27; 8 bases match TRBD1. Looked up from germline, CDR1 is MNHEY and CDR2 is SMNVEV (reference sequence). The CDR3 contains 14 residues. V trimming: 3 bases; J trimming: 6 bases; junction bases outside the gene matches: 7. The CDR3 DNA sequence: TGTGCCAGCAGTTTTTTCGGACAGGGAAGCGAGCAGTACTTC. Translation gives CASSFFGQGSEQYF.

This clonotype was counted many times. The chain has TRBV7-9 and TRBJ1-4, with D unresolved. CDR3 length equals 13 residues. In germline, CDR1 is SEHNR, CDR2 FQNEAQ (reference sequence). V was clipped by 1 base and J by 7 bases, with 7 bases between them. In DNA form, the CDR3 reads TGTGCCAGCAGCTTAGGTAGACCTGAAAAACTGTTTTTT. Its protein product is CASSLGRPEKLFF.

This chain joins TRBV7-2 and TRBJ1-1; a possible D gene is TRBD1 (5 bases). Germline assignment: CDR1 SGHTA and CDR2 FQGNSA. The CDR3 sequence is 14 residues long. V dropped 3 bases and J dropped 1 base, with 9 bases sitting between them. The CDR3 DNA reads as TGTGCCAGCAGCTTTGGACACTCGAACACTGAAGCTTTCTTT. Translating gives CASSFGHSNTEAFF.

This clonotype was recorded many times. The chain recombines TRBV20-1 with TRBJ2-7; TRBD1 might be the D (6 bases). Germline CDR1 and CDR2: DFQATT and SNEGSKA (reference sequence). The germline V and J ends were trimmed by 6 bases and 4 bases, with 19 bases remaining between them. This CDR3 is built from 14 residues. The CDR3 DNA follows: TGCAGTGCGAAGACCGGGACATCTACGTACGAGCAGTACTTC. This sequence encodes CSAKTGTSTYEQYF.

This clonotype was seen repeatedly, ten times or more. The chain links TRBV28 to TRBJ1-1; the D gene is possibly TRBD1 (6 bases). Germline CDR1 and CDR2: MDHEN and SYDVKM. The V and J ends lost 3 bases and 1 base respectively, with 18 bases between them. There are 17 residues in the CDR3. CDR3: CASSFFYKGGRNTEAFF. For the CDR3, the DNA is TGTGCCAGCAGTTTTTTCTATAAGGGGGGCCGGAACACTGAAGCTTTCTTT.

Many counts were recorded for this clonotype. V usage is TRBV20-1 and J usage is TRBJ2-3; D may match TRBD1 or TRBD2 (5 bases each). Between the trimmed V and J ends, which lost 2 bases and 4 bases, there was a span of 25 bases. The CDR3 spans 18 residues. Germline CDR1 DFQATT, CDR2 SNEGSKA (reference sequence). The CDR3 region is CSARLSRIPGVGADTQYF. The DNA of the CDR3 is TGCAGTGCTAGATTAAGTAGGATACCGGGCGTGGGGGCAGATACGCAGTATTTT.

At least ten counts were recorded for this clonotype. The V gene is TRBV20-1, the J gene TRBJ1-1; D not certain. This CDR3 spans 12 amino acids. Germline assignment: CDR1 DFQATT and CDR2 SNEGSKA (reference sequence). The V gene lost 0 bases and the J gene lost 7 bases, with 9 bases spanning the gap. The CDR3 DNA reads as TGCAGTGCTAGAGATCCCAGCGGTGAAGCTTTCTTT. Translation: CSARDPSGEAFF.

V and J are TRBV29-1 and TRBJ2-7; D gene unclear. This CDR3 comprises 14 residues. V shed 1 base and J shed 0 bases, with 10 bases lying between them. Germline V gene sequence: CDR1 SQVTM, CDR2 ANQGSEA. This CDR3 reads CSVEAGLPSYEQYF. DNA for the CDR3: TGCAGCGTTGAAGCGGGCCTGCCCTCCTACGAGCAGTACTTC.

This clonotype occurred many times. The chain carries TRBV6-1 and TRBJ1-1; D remains ambiguous. Looked up from germline, CDR1 is MNHNS and CDR2 is SASEGT. The CDR3 covers 14 residues. V was clipped by 7 bases and J by 6 bases, with 18 bases between them. The CDR3 loop reads CASIFAGRAPEAFF. The CDR3 DNA is TGTGCCAGCATCTTCGCCGGGCGGGCCCCTGAAGCTTTCTTT.

This clonotype was seen at least ten times. This chain joins TRBV20-1 and TRBJ1-6; possible D gene TRBD1, 6 bases. This CDR3 is 16 amino acids long. V was pared by 0 bases and J by 4 bases, with 13 bases between. In germline, CDR1 is DFQATT, CDR2 SNEGSKA (reference sequence). The CDR3 DNA follows: TGCAGTGCTAGAGATGCAGGACAGCATTATAATTCACCCCTCCACTTT. It is translated as CSARDAGQHYNSPLHF.

This clonotype was found many times. This chain joins TRBV28 and TRBJ1-5; TRBD1 matches at 8 bases. The CDR3 is 16 residues long. CDR1 MDHEN and CDR2 SYDVKM come from the germline V gene. V lost 6 bases and J lost 5; bases outside the gene matches: 12. The CDR3: CASSPPTQGAHQPQHF. CDR3 nucleotides: TGTGCCAGCAGCCCGCCAACCCAGGGGGCGCATCAGCCCCAGCATTTT.

This clonotype was seen a handful of times. The chain combines TRBV11-2 with TRBJ2-1; tentative D call: TRBD2 (5 bases). Germline CDR1 SGHAT, CDR2 FQNNGV. The ends were cut back, 1 base at V and 9 bases at J, with 10 bases in the middle. CDR3 length: 13 residues. In DNA form, the CDR3 reads TGTGCCAGCAGCTTAGCGGGAAGCGGTGAGCAGTTCTTC. Protein: CASSLAGSGEQFF.

This clonotype has just a few counts. The CDR3 coding sequence is TGTGCCAGCAGTTGGGAATCCTACAATGAGCAGTTCTTC. Protein: CASSWESYNEQFF. This chain links TRBV6-2 or TRBV6-3 with TRBJ2-1, with D unresolved. There are 13 residues in the CDR3. With 4 bases removed from V and 1 base from J, the gap between germline ends came to 5 bases. Germline values: CDR1 MNHEY, CDR2 SVGEGT.

This clonotype has at least ten counts. The J gene is TRBJ1-1, the V gene TRBV18, with 9 bases lining up with TRBD1. The V segment lost 4 bases and the J segment 4 bases; nucleotides outside the gene matches: 4. This CDR3 contains 14 residues. From germline, CDR1 is KGHSH and CDR2 LQKENI. The CDR3 is CASSQDRGATEAFF. CDR3 nucleotide sequence: TGTGCCAGCTCACAGGACAGGGGCGCCACTGAAGCTTTCTTT.

This clonotype was picked up many times. The chain has TRBV2 and TRBJ1-5; 8 bases match TRBD1. CDR1 is SNHLY, CDR2 FYNNEI, per germline. Trimming at V came to 2 bases and at J to 6 bases, leaving 6 bases not matched to a gene. The length of the CDR3 is 15 residues. The CDR3, as DNA: TGTGCCAGCAGTGAAAGGCCAGGGGGCTCTCAGCCCCAGCATTTT. Translating gives CASSERPGGSQPQHF.

CDR3 bases: TGTGCCAGCAGTTTGATCGGTTCTGGAAAACTGTTTTTT. This translates into CASSLIGSGKLFF. The chain is built from TRBV12-3 or TRBV12-4 and TRBJ1-4; D unresolved. This CDR3 region has 13 residues. With 3 bases removed from V and 10 bases from J, the gap between germline ends came to 12 bases.

The rearrangement uses TRBV4-3 and TRBJ2-7; 7 bases agree with TRBD2. V was clipped by 1 base and J by 9 bases; unmatched bases: 9. The CDR3 length is 14 residues. CDR1 is LGHNA, CDR2 YSLEER, per germline. The CDR3 loop is CASSQGQRGTGQYF. In nucleotides, the CDR3 is TGCGCCAGCAGCCAAGGCCAGCGGGGAACGGGGCAGTACTTC.

The rearrangement links TRBV13 to TRBJ1-1; D is unclear. V dropped 0 bases and J dropped 7 bases, with 9 bases sitting between them. Per germline, CDR1 PRHDT and CDR2 FYEKMQ (reference sequence). The CDR3 spans 13 residues. The CDR3 loop reads CASSLGLGDEAFF. In DNA form, the CDR3 reads TGTGCCAGCAGCTTAGGCCTCGGGGATGAAGCTTTCTTT.

This chain joins TRBV5-1 and TRBJ1-1, with D uncertain. V lost 5 bases and J lost 1, with 12 bases in between. Germline V gene lookup returns CDR1 SGHRS and CDR2 YFSETQ. The CDR3 totals 14 residues. The CDR3 region is CASRLVSENTEAFF. CDR3 DNA: TGCGCCAGCAGACTGGTGTCGGAGAACACTGAAGCTTTCTTT.

This clonotype was counted only a few times. The chain has TRBV30 and TRBJ1-1; a weak D match, TRBD1 (5 bases). The CDR3 is made up of 15 amino acids. The V gene lost 0 bases and the J gene lost 0 bases, with 11 bases spanning the gap. From germline, CDR1 is GTSNPN and CDR2 SVGIG (reference sequence). CDR3 protein: CAWSVFGTVNTEAFF. The CDR3 DNA sequence: TGTGCCTGGAGTGTATTCGGGACGGTGAACACTGAAGCTTTCTTT.

In this sample, this clonotype turned up many times. The rearrangement joins TRBV27 to TRBJ1-2, with D tentatively TRBD1 (6 bases). Deletions cut 3 bases from V and 4 bases from J, with 12 bases between. The CDR3 loop spans 14 amino acids. Germline CDR1 reads MNHEY; CDR2 reads SMNVEV (reference sequence). The CDR3: CASSFLRGTYGYTF. CDR3 nucleotide sequence: TGTGCCAGCAGTTTTTTAAGGGGGACCTATGGCTACACCTTC.

Many counts were recorded for this clonotype. The chain links TRBV10-3 to TRBJ2-7; 7 bases agree with TRBD1. The CDR3 contains 15 residues. Germline V gene lookup returns CDR1 ENHRY and CDR2 SYGVKD. After removal of 5 bases from V and 7 bases from J, the junction contained 14 bases not matched to a gene. The CDR3: CAISLLGQAGREQYF. CDR3 DNA: TGTGCCATCAGTTTACTAGGACAGGCTGGAAGGGAGCAGTACTTC.

This clonotype has a count of ten or more. The V call is TRBV20-1, the J call TRBJ1-1; D is unresolved. V was clipped by 0 bases and J by 7 bases, with 9 bases between them. CDR1 DFQATT and CDR2 SNEGSKA come from the germline V gene (reference sequence). The CDR3 consists of 12 residues. The CDR3 protein is CSARDRLGEAFF. The CDR3 nucleotides are TGCAGTGCTAGAGATCGGCTTGGTGAAGCTTTCTTT.

By share, this clonotype ranks as medium-sized (0.01 to 0.1%). This rearrangement joins TRBV12-3 or TRBV12-4 to TRBJ2-2; TRBD2 aligns across 8 bases. The CDR3 runs 16 residues. V was pared by 7 bases and J by 6 bases, with 13 bases of the junction left unmatched. CDR3 residues: CASIQMGLAGSGELFF. CDR3 nucleotide sequence: TGTGCCAGCATTCAAATGGGGCTAGCGGGCTCCGGGGAGCTGTTTTTT.

This clonotype was seen many times. The chain links TRBV30 to TRBJ1-1; 10 bases fit TRBD1. The J segment lost 3 bases and the V segment lost 2 bases, leaving 3 bases of the junction unmatched. The V gene's germline CDR1 is GTSNPN and CDR2 SVGIG (reference sequence). The CDR3 is made up of 14 amino acids. As DNA, the CDR3 is TGTGCCTGGAGTACGACAGGGGGCTACACTGAAGCTTTCTTT. This translates into CAWSTTGGYTEAFF.